The 8 T cell receptor beta chains below all came from one sample that was sequenced in a study of OX40 agonist ivuxolimab in advanced cancers. Repertoires were generated with immunoSEQ multiplex PCR, while TCRdb's copy carries only in-frame clones and drops some. Of under 50,000 clones in the sample, 65% to 90% are singletons; the top ten hold about 7.6%. The source was CD4+ or CD8+ T cells sorted from blood, collected in a trial of the OX40 agonist ivuxolimab. All receptors come from an adult with an advanced solid tumor such as melanoma, head and neck, liver or kidney cancer.

This clone was counted a few times. Other DNA sequences in this sample translate to the same CDR3. The chain uses TRBV5-1 and TRBJ1-5, with 9 bases identical to TRBD1. CDR1 and CDR2 from the germline V gene are SGHRS and YFSETQ. J lost 6 bases, V lost 0 bases, and 4 bases had no gene match. The CDR3 has 15 amino acids. CDR3 nucleotide sequence: TGCGCCAGCAGCTTGGGGGGACAGGGAGGTCAGCCCCAGCATTTT. Its translation is CASSLGGQGGQPQHF.

The chain links TRBV10-3 to TRBJ2-7, with a weak D call TRBD1 (5 bases). Looked up from germline, CDR1 is ENHRY and CDR2 is SYGVKD. The CDR3 contains 13 residues. The V end was cut by 3 bases, the J end by 4 bases, with 10 bases between. CDR3 coding DNA: TGTGCCATCAGTGACGGAGACAGTTACGAGCAGTACTTC. This translates into CAISDGDSYEQYF.

The V call is TRBV7-2, the J call TRBJ2-1, with D uncertain. Trimming shortened V by 5 bases and J by 8 bases, and 7 bases separated the two germline ends. This CDR3 has 11 amino acids. The V gene's germline CDR1 is SGHTA and CDR2 FQGNSA. The CDR3 DNA is TGTGCCAGCAGCACTTGGGATGAGCAGTTCTTC. This gives the protein CASSTWDEQFF.

V is TRBV5-5 and J is TRBJ1-5; 7 bases match TRBD1. Germline lookup yields CDR1 SGHKS and CDR2 YYEKEE (reference sequence). Trimming removed 5 bases from V and 3 bases from J; junction bases left unmatched: 5. The CDR3 totals 14 residues. In DNA form, the CDR3 reads TGTGCCAGCAGTCATACAGGGGACAATCAGCCCCAGCATTTT. Protein sequence: CASSHTGDNQPQHF.

The chain employs TRBV27 and TRBJ1-2; maybe TRBD1 (5 bases). Per germline, CDR1 MNHEY and CDR2 SMNVEV (reference sequence). V was pared by 4 bases and J by 2 bases, with 8 bases between. The length of the CDR3 is 13 residues. In DNA form, the CDR3 reads TGTGCCAGCAGTTCCCGGGGCAACTATGGCTACACCTTC. It yields the protein CASSSRGNYGYTF.

The CDR3 DNA follows: TGTGCCAGCAGCCTCGGACTGGCCAGCTCTGGGGCCAACGTCCTGACTTTC. It yields the protein CASSLGLASSGANVLTF. This sequence joins TRBV5-5 and TRBJ2-6; D perhaps matches TRBD2 (5 bases). Germline assignment: CDR1 SGHKS and CDR2 YYEKEE (reference sequence). The V and J ends lost 4 bases and 0 bases respectively, with 14 bases between them. The CDR3 consists of 17 residues.

The J gene is TRBJ1-1, the V gene TRBV6-1; a weak D match, TRBD1 (5 bases). The V gene's germline CDR1 is MNHNS and CDR2 SASEGT. V dropped 1 base and J dropped 4 bases, with 7 bases sitting between them. The CDR3 spans 13 residues. CDR3 sequence reads: CASSEGGVTEAFF. CDR3 nucleotides: TGTGCCAGCAGTGAAGGAGGGGTCACTGAAGCTTTCTTT.

This sequence joins TRBV5-1 and TRBJ2-2, with D perhaps TRBD1 or TRBD2 (5 bases each). With 2 bases removed from V and 6 bases from J, the gap between germline ends came to 14 bases. The germline gives CDR1 SGHRS, CDR2 YFSETQ. The CDR3 consists of 15 residues. The CDR3: CASSFLGMGPGELFF. The CDR3 DNA sequence: TGCGCCAGCAGCTTTCTGGGCATGGGACCCGGGGAGCTGTTTTTT. The full variable domain, in which reference TRBV5-1 and TRBJ2-2 provide the parts outside the CDR3, is KAGVTQTPRYLIKTRGQQVTLSCSPISGHRSVSWYQQTPGQGLQFLFEYFSETQRNKGNFPGRFSGRQFSNSRSEMNVSTLELGDSALYLCASSFLGMGPGELFFGEGSRLTVL.